This T cell receptor (beta chain) came from a study of blood T cell repertoires in COVID-19. Study overall: COVID-19 samples, acute and convalescent, were from the United States, Italy and Spain.

The CDR3 loop spans 13 amino acids. Germline V CDR1 and CDR2: MDHEN, SYDVKM. Trimming took off 6 bases at V and 3 bases at J, with 9 bases between the two ends. The data were produced by immunoSEQ multiplex PCR, yet TCRdb's version contains in-frame clones alone and is incomplete. Here the sample spans roughly 260,000 clones, 70% to 85% being singletons. This clone was counted ten times or more. Other DNA sequences in this sample translate to the same CDR3. The specimen was peripheral blood. The chain recombines TRBV28 with TRBJ1-5, with a possible D match to TRBD1 (6 bases). The receptor was isolated from a woman between 40 and 55 years old with active or convalescent COVID-19. In DNA, the CDR3 is TGTGCCAGCAGCCGGACAGTCAATCAGCCCCAGCATTTT. It is translated as CASSRTVNQPQHF.